The subject of this entry is one TCR beta chain. Germline CDR1 reads LGHDT; CDR2 reads YNNKEL (reference sequence). The CDR3 loop spans 16 amino acids. V lost 0 bases and J lost 7, with 18 bases in between. The data were obtained in a study of blood T cell repertoires in COVID-19. Overall study: From the United States, Italy and Spain came samples of acute and convalescent COVID-19. T cells, B-cell-depleted T cells, or PBMCs provided the cDNA or gDNA that served as material.

TCRdb's copy holds only in-frame clones and misses some; the assay was immunoSEQ multiplex PCR. Here the sample spans 250,000 to 300,000 clones, 85% to 90% being singletons. Each participant's cohort was designated according to participant-reported clinical history. Two consecutive negative NP/OP PCR tests, clearance, or resolved symptoms defined Cohort 3 recovery. The origin of this receptor is a man younger than 35 who had recovered from COVID-19. This chain uses TRBV3-1 (or the pseudogene TRBV3-2) with TRBJ1-2; TRBD1 might be the D (6 bases). The material sequenced was PBMCs or T cells enriched from blood (not recorded which). The CDR3 here is CASSQDFRAGATGYTF. In nucleotides, the CDR3 is TGTGCCAGCAGCCAAGATTTTAGGGCAGGGGCTACTGGCTACACCTTC.